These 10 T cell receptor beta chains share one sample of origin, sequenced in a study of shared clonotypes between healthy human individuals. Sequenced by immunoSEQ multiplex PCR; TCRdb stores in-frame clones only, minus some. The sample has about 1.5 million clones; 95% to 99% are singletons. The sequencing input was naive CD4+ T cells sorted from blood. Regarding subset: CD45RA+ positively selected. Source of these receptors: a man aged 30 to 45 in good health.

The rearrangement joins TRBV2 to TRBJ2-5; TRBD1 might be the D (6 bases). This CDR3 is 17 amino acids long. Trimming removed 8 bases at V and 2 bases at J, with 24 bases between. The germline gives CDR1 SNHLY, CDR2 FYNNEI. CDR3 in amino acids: CASGEERQGLGQETQYF. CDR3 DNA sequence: TGTGCCAGCGGCGAGGAGAGGCAGGGGCTGGGGCAAGAGACCCAGTACTTC.

The DNA of the CDR3 is TGTGCCAGCAGCCGCGGGGGGGATTTTTACAATGAGCAGTTCTTC. It encodes CASSRGGDFYNEQFF. The chain recombines TRBV7-3 with TRBJ2-1; TRBD2 matches 9 bases. This CDR3 has 15 amino acids. Trimming removed 5 bases from V and 4 bases from J; junction bases left unmatched: 6. CDR1 and CDR2 (germline): SGHTA, FQGTGA. Full variable domain (remainder filled in from reference TRBV7-3 and TRBJ2-1): GAGVSQTPSNKVTEKGKYVELRCDPISGHTALYWYRQSLGQGPEFLIYFQGTGAADDSGLPNDRFFAVRPEGSVSTLKIQRTERGDSAVYLCASSRGGDFYNEQFFGPGTRLTVL.

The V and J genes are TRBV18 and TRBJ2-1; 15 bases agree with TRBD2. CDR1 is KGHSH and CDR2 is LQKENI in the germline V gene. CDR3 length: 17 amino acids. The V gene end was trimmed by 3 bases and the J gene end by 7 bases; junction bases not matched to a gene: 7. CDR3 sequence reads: CASSPLPGTSGRNEQFF. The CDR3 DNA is TGTGCCAGCTCACCGCTCCCTGGGACTAGCGGGAGGAATGAGCAGTTCTTC.

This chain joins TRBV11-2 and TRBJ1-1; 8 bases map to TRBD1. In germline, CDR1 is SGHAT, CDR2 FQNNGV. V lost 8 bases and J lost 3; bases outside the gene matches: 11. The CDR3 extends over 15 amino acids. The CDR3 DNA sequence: TGTGCCAGCTCCATTCGGCAGGGGGCCGACACTGAAGCTTTCTTT. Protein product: CASSIRQGADTEAFF.

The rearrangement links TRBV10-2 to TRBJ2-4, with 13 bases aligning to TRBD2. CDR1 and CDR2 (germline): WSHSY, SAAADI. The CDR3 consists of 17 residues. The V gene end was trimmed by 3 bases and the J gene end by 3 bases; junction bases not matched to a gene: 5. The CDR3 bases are TGCGCCAGCAGTGAACTAGCGGGAGGGTTGAACAAAAACATTCAGTACTTC. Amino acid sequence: CASSELAGGLNKNIQYF.

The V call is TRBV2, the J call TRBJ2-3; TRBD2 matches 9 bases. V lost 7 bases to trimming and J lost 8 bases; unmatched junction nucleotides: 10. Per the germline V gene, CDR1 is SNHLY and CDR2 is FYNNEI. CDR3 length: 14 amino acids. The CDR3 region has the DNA TGTGCCAGCAACCCGGGACTAGCAGTCGGTACGCAGTATTTT. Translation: CASNPGLAVGTQYF.

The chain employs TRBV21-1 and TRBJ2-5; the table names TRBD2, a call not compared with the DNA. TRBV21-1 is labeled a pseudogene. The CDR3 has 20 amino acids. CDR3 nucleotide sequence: TGTGCCAGCAGCAAGTCATGTAGTACTAGCGGGATCTGTTACCAAGAGACCCAGTACTTC. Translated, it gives CASSKSCSTSGICYQETQYF.

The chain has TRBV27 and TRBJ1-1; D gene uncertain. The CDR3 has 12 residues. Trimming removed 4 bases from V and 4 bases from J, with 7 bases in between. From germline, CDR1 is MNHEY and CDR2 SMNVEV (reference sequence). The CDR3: CASSYRGTEAFF. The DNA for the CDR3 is TGTGCCAGCAGTTACCGGGGCACTGAAGCTTTCTTT.

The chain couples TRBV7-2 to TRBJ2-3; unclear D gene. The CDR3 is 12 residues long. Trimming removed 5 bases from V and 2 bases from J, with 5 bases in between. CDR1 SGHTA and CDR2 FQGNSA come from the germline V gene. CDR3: CASSPPTDTQYF. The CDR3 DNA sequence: TGTGCCAGCAGCCCGCCCACAGATACGCAGTATTTT.

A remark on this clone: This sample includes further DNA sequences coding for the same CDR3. CDR3 bases: TGTGCCAGCAGCGTAGCAGGCGAAAACAATGAGCAGTTCTTC. Translation gives CASSVAGENNEQFF. V gene TRBV9 combines with J gene TRBJ2-1, with D unclear. The germline gives CDR1 SGDLS, CDR2 YYNGEE. V was shortened by 0 bases and J by 5 bases, with 9 bases between the two germline ends. The CDR3 runs 14 residues.